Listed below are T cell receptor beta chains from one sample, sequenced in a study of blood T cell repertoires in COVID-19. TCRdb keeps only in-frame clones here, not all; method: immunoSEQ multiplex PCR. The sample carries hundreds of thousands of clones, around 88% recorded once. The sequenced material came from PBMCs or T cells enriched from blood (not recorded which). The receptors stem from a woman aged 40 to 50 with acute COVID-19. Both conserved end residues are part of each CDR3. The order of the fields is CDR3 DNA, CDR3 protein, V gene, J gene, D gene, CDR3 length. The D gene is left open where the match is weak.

CDR3 DNA: TGTGCCAGCAGCCAAGATCTAGGGTCGGGGGTAGTGAGAGCTTTCTTT; CDR3 protein: CASSQDLGSGVVRAFF; V gene: TRBV3-1/TRBV3-2; J gene: TRBJ1-1; D gene: .; CDR3 length: 16
CDR3 DNA: TGTGCCAGCAGCTCTTTGTACAGGGATAACACTGAAGCTTTCTTT; CDR3 protein: CASSSLYRDNTEAFF; V gene: TRBV14; J gene: TRBJ1-1; D gene: .; CDR3 length: 15
CDR3 DNA: TGTGCCATCAGTCCCGGTTTAGCGGGAGGGCCTTTTGAGCAGTTCTTC; CDR3 protein: CAISPGLAGGPFEQFF; V gene: TRBV10-3; J gene: TRBJ2-1; D gene: TRBD2; CDR3 length: 16
CDR3 DNA: TGTGCCAGCAGCTTAGAAACAGCCAGCTCCTACGAGCAGTACTTC; CDR3 protein: CASSLETASSYEQYF; V gene: TRBV7-2; J gene: TRBJ2-7; D gene: .; CDR3 length: 15
CDR3 DNA: TGTGCCAGCAGCAGAGGGGGCCAGCCCCAGCATTTT; CDR3 protein: CASSRGGQPQHF; V gene: TRBV13; J gene: TRBJ1-5; D gene: TRBD1; CDR3 length: 12
CDR3 DNA: TGCAGCGTTCGGAAAGAGGTCGGGACTTATGGTAACTATGGCTACACCTTC; CDR3 protein: CSVRKEVGTYGNYGYTF; V gene: TRBV29-1; J gene: TRBJ1-2; D gene: .; CDR3 length: 17
CDR3 DNA: TGTGCCAGCAGTGCGTTTTGGGGCGGGGAGGAGACCCAGTACTTC; CDR3 protein: CASSAFWGGEETQYF; V gene: TRBV27; J gene: TRBJ2-5; D gene: .; CDR3 length: 15
CDR3 DNA: TGTGCCAGCAGCCCCGAGGCAGGGGGGACTAGCGGGACGATGAATACGCAGTATTTT; CDR3 protein: CASSPEAGGTSGTMNTQYF; V gene: TRBV3-1/TRBV3-2; J gene: TRBJ2-3; D gene: TRBD2; CDR3 length: 19
CDR3 DNA: TGTGCCATCATCGGGGACAGAAGCTATGGCTACACCTTC; CDR3 protein: CAIIGDRSYGYTF; V gene: TRBV10-3; J gene: TRBJ1-2; D gene: TRBD1; CDR3 length: 13
CDR3 DNA: TGTGCCAGCAGCTTACCAAGGACTCTTGGGGATACGCAGTATTTT; CDR3 protein: CASSLPRTLGDTQYF; V gene: TRBV11-3; J gene: TRBJ2-3; D gene: .; CDR3 length: 15
CDR3 DNA: TGCGCCAGCAGCTTTACAGACCCAACTAATGAAAAACTGTTTTTT; CDR3 protein: CASSFTDPTNEKLFF; V gene: TRBV5-1; J gene: TRBJ1-4; D gene: .; CDR3 length: 15